These 19 T cell receptor beta chains came from one sample sequenced in a study of tissue T cells after allogeneic stem cell transplantation. Sequenced by immunoSEQ multiplex PCR; TCRdb stores in-frame clones only, minus some. The sample has under 7,000 clones; less than 55% are singletons. Specified time point: mouse harvest day 7 after allogeneic transplant. Mouse grafts combined 10^7 T-cell-depleted bone marrow cells with 10^6 splenic CD5+ T cells. The sequencing input was gut tissue. Receptors originate from a female BALB/c mouse given C57BL/6 T cells with graft-versus-host disease after an allogeneic hematopoietic cell transplant.

Comment on this clone: Gene names denote mouse genes. The CDR3 sequence is CSSSTLWGGSYEQYF. The part of the CDR3 DNA that was read is TGCTCCAGCAGTACCCTCTGGGGGGGCTCCTATGAACAGTAC. The rearrangement links TRBV23 to TRBJ2-7; the D call in the table, TRBD2, was not verified against the DNA. Sequencing ends 1 residue short of the CDR3 end; the germline J gene provides the rest. This CDR3 region has 15 residues. The germline gives CDR1 KGHTA, CDR2 FQNQQP.

Concerning this clone itself: Any gene name here is a mouse gene name. The read is 1 residue too short to cover the CDR3 end, so that end is filled in from the germline J gene. The V call is TRBV26, the J call TRBJ2-5; D is unresolved. This CDR3 region has 11 residues. Trimming shortened V by 5 bases and J by 4 bases, and 4 bases separated the two germline ends. CDR1 and CDR2 from the germline V gene are KGHPV and FQNQEV (reference sequence). The CDR3 loop reads CASSLKDTQYF. The DNA read from the CDR3 is TGTGCCAGCAGTTTAAAAGACACCCAGTAC.

This clone was picked up a small number of times. The genes and germline here are from mouse. Sequencing ends 1 residue short of the CDR3 end; the germline J gene provides the rest. The chain links TRBV26 to TRBJ1-3, with TRBD1 matching over 8 bases. The junction had 4 bases not matched to a gene; V was cut back by 4 bases and J by 2 bases. The germline CDR1 and CDR2 sequences are KGHPV and FQNQEV (reference sequence). This CDR3 spans 15 amino acids. The CDR3 DNA, read in part, is TGTGCCAGCAGTCCGGACAGGGCAACTGGAAATACGCTCTAT. This gives the protein CASSPDRATGNTLY. Given in full, the CDR3 is CASSPDRATGNTLYF.

This clone was picked up one time. Gene names and germline refer to mouse. The CDR3 extends 1 residue past the end of the read, so its final part is completed from the germline J gene. The chain has TRBV31 and TRBJ1-1; tentative D call: TRBD1 (6 bases). V was trimmed by 2 bases and J by 3 bases, leaving 10 bases between them. The CDR3 consists of 13 residues. Looked up from germline, CDR1 is GKSSPN and CDR2 is SITVG. The covered CDR3 bases are TGTGCCTGGAGTTTAGGGGGAGACACAGAAGTCTTC. Translating it yields CAWSLGGDTEVF. The CDR3 in its entirety is CAWSLGGDTEVFF.

Note on this clone: Gene names refer to mouse genes. The read halts 1 residue ahead of the CDR3 end, with the missing end drawn from the germline J gene. The chain carries TRBV3 and TRBJ1-1; D remains ambiguous. This CDR3 spans 12 amino acids. Deletions cut 0 bases from V and 9 bases from J, with 8 bases between. Per the germline V gene, CDR1 is SNHLY and CDR2 is FYNGKV (reference sequence). The CDR3 is CASSLAGGKVFF. The sequenced CDR3 bases are TGTGCCAGCAGCTTAGCGGGCGGGAAAGTCTTC.

Comment on this clone: All gene names here are mouse names. The read ends 1 residue shy of where the CDR3 ends; the end is completed using the germline J gene. The V and J genes are TRBV12-1 and TRBJ2-4; 10 positions agree with TRBD2. This CDR3 has 16 amino acids. Germline assignment: CDR1 SGHSN and CDR2 HYEKVE. J gave up 0 bases and V 0 bases, and 2 bases lay outside the gene matches. The CDR3 region is CASSLAGGASQNTLYF. CDR3 DNA (partial): TGTGCCAGCTCTCTCGCTGGGGGGGCTAGTCAAAACACCTTGTAC. Combining the CDR3 with reference TRBV12-1 and TRBJ2-4 gives the whole variable domain DSGVVQSPRHIIKEKGGRSVLTCIPISGHSNVVWYQQTLGKELKFLIQHYEKVERDKGFLPSRFSVQQFDDYHSEMNMSALELEDSAMYFCASSLAGGASQNTLYFGAGTRLSVL.

This clone was observed a handful of times. The germline and genes are mouse ones. The sequence runs out 1 residue before the end of the CDR3; the remainder is reconstructed from the germline J gene. The chain couples TRBV26 to TRBJ2-7, with D possibly matching TRBD1 (6 bases). The V gene lost 6 bases and the J gene lost 3 bases, with 9 bases spanning the gap. The CDR3 covers 12 residues. CDR1 is KGHPV, CDR2 FQNQEV, per germline (reference sequence). CDR3 DNA (partial): TGTGCCAGCAGGGGACACCTCTATGAACAGTAC. Its translation: CASRGHLYEQY. Given in full, the CDR3 is CASRGHLYEQYF.

On this clone: Mouse gene names and germline throughout. The DNA ends 1 residue before the CDR3 does, and the rest of the CDR3 is filled in from the germline J gene. The genes are TRBV26 and TRBJ2-5; 9 nucleotides line up with TRBD1. The CDR3 extends over 15 amino acids. Germline CDR1 reads KGHPV; CDR2 reads FQNQEV (reference sequence). The trim removed 3 bases at V and 1 base at J, leaving 2 bases unmatched. This CDR3 is CASSLDRGYQDTQYF. The DNA read from the CDR3 is TGTGCCAGCAGTCTCGACAGGGGGTACCAAGACACCCAGTAC.

This clone was detected a few times. Germline and genes: mouse. The CDR3 DNA, read in part, is TGTGCTAGCAGTCCGGGCTCAAACTCCGACTACACC. It specifies CASSPGSNSDYT. The full CDR3 reads CASSPGSNSDYTF. The V gene is TRBV21, the J gene TRBJ1-2; D is undetermined. Read data end 1 residue before the CDR3 end; the end is taken from the germline J gene. TRBV21 carries the ORF label, with uncertain function. There are 13 residues in the CDR3. The germline V and J ends were trimmed by 4 bases and 0 bases, with 6 bases remaining between them.

This clone was picked up a small number of times. Mouse germline and gene names are used. The CDR3 extends 1 residue past the end of the read, so its final part is completed from the germline J gene. The chain couples TRBV13-1 to TRBJ2-5; TRBD1 matches at 9 bases. V lost 2 bases and J lost 4; bases outside the gene matches: 2. This CDR3 is built from 14 residues. Germline values: CDR1 NSHNY, CDR2 SYGAGN. CDR3 sequence reads: CASSEGTGKDTQYF. The sequenced part of the CDR3 DNA is TGTGCCAGCAGTGAAGGGACAGGGAAAGACACCCAGTAC.

In its sample, this clone was seen a few times. Genes here carry mouse names. The read finishes 1 residue shy of the CDR3 end, and the germline J gene is used to complete it. The gene calls are TRBV16 and TRBJ2-7, with unresolved D. CDR1 and CDR2 (germline): SGHSA, FRNQAP. This CDR3 region has 14 residues. V was trimmed by 2 bases and J by 0 bases, leaving 8 bases between them. The CDR3 loop reads CASSLRLSSYEQYF. The CDR3 DNA, read in part, is TGTGCAAGCAGCTTACGGCTCAGCTCCTATGAACAGTAC.

As for this clone: Gene names and germline refer to mouse. The CDR3 end falls 1 residue outside the read, so it is completed with the germline J gene. The rearrangement links TRBV12-1 to TRBJ2-5, with D perhaps TRBD1 or TRBD2 (5 bases each). CDR3 length: 13 amino acids. The germline V gene has CDR1 SGHSN and CDR2 HYEKVE. V lost 1 base, J lost 2 bases, and 6 bases lay in between. The part of the CDR3 DNA that was read is TGTGCCAGCTCTCTGGGGGTCCAAGACACCCAGTAC. Amino acids: CASSLGVQDTQY. The full CDR3 protein reads CASSLGVQDTQYF.

With regard to this clone: Genes and germline are mouse. Sequencing ends 1 residue short of the CDR3 end; the germline J gene provides the rest. The rearrangement joins TRBV19 to TRBJ2-7; D remains ambiguous. With 1 base removed from V and 4 bases from J, the gap between germline ends came to 6 bases. The germline V gene has CDR1 FNHDT and CDR2 SITEND (reference sequence). CDR3 length equals 12 residues. The covered CDR3 bases are TGTGCCAGCAGTATACGCATTTATGAACAGTAC. It is translated as CASSIRIYEQY. The whole CDR3 protein is CASSIRIYEQYF.

Comment on this clone: Gene names refer to mouse genes. The read terminates 1 residue before the CDR3 end, so the remaining end is supplied by the germline J gene. This chain uses TRBV3 with TRBJ2-7; 11 bases are shared with TRBD2. The CDR3 covers 14 residues. The V gene's germline CDR1 is SNHLY and CDR2 FYNGKV (reference sequence). Trimming removed 4 bases from V and 7 bases from J; junction bases left unmatched: 6. The chain's CDR3 is CASSSGLGGGEQYF. Partial CDR3 DNA: TGTGCCAGCAGCTCTGGACTGGGGGGAGGCGAACAGTAC.

Of note for this clone: The gene names here belong to mouse. CDR3: CASSLGSAETLYF. Partial CDR3 DNA: TGTGCCAGCAGTCTCGGTAGTGCAGAAACGCTGTAT. The rearrangement joins TRBV26 to TRBJ2-3; D is unresolved. The DNA ends 1 residue before the CDR3 does, and the rest of the CDR3 is filled in from the germline J gene. V lost 3 bases and J 0 bases, leaving 4 bases between the germline ends. This CDR3 region has 13 residues. Germline assignment: CDR1 KGHPV and CDR2 FQNQEV (reference sequence).

Regarding this clone: Mouse names are used for the genes. Coverage ceases 1 residue before the CDR3 finishes, and the germline J gene fills in the end. The chain joins TRBV26 to TRBJ1-1; no clear D gene. V lost 2 bases and J 0 bases, leaving 7 bases between the germline ends. CDR1 is KGHPV, CDR2 FQNQEV, per germline (reference sequence). This CDR3 is 14 amino acids long. CDR3 bases read: TGTGCCAGCAGTCTGCTACTTGCAAACACAGAAGTCTTC. It yields the protein CASSLLLANTEVF. The entire CDR3 protein is CASSLLLANTEVFF.

This clone showed up just a few times. The gene names given are mouse names. Read data end 1 residue before the CDR3 end; the end is taken from the germline J gene. The chain joins TRBV15 to TRBJ2-2; 9 bases align to TRBD2. Trimming took 1 base from V and 6 from J; bases not matched to a gene: 6. Per germline, CDR1 SGHND and CDR2 FRSKSL. CDR3 length: 16 amino acids. CDR3 sequence reads: CASSLDWGGASGQLYF. The covered CDR3 bases are TGTGCCAGCAGTTTAGATTGGGGGGGCGCCTCCGGGCAGCTCTAC.

Regarding this clone: Gene names refer to mouse genes. The read falls 1 residue short of the CDR3 end, and the missing part is taken from the germline J gene. The rearrangement uses TRBV19 and TRBJ2-1; tentative D call: TRBD1 (6 bases). The CDR3 length is 16 residues. Germline CDR1 FNHDT, CDR2 SITEND (reference sequence). The V end was cut by 0 bases, the J end by 0 bases, with 10 bases between. The CDR3 protein is CASSIAGTNNYAEQFF. Partial CDR3 DNA: TGTGCCAGCAGTATAGCTGGGACAAATAACTATGCTGAGCAGTTC.

This clone appeared a single time. The gene names given are mouse names. CDR3 bases read: TGTGCCAGCAGTCTCTCCAGGGGAAATACGCTCTAT. Translation gives CASSLSRGNTLY. The entire CDR3 protein reads CASSLSRGNTLYF. The rearrangement uses TRBV26 and TRBJ1-3; D unresolved. The read halts 1 residue ahead of the CDR3 end, with the missing end drawn from the germline J gene. This CDR3 region has 13 residues. V was clipped by 3 bases and J by 4 bases, with 7 bases between them. Per the germline V gene, CDR1 is KGHPV and CDR2 is FQNQEV (reference sequence).